The 12 T cell receptor beta chains listed next were all sequenced from one sample in a study of regulatory T cells in long-lasting Graves disease. iRepertoire HTBI primers and Arm-PCR of CDR3 regions built TCR beta libraries. Each CDR3 protein is one row after TCRdb ran MiXCR on the multiplex PCR reads. The sample shows 350,000 to 450,000 distinct CDR3 sequences, less than 25% of them seen only once. Time point described: persistent/refractory GD, antithyroid drugs over 5 years with positive TRAb. PBMC-derived RNA was used for the TCR library. Sequenced material: peripheral blood mononuclear cells (PBMCs), taken when the disease was refractory, from a patient treated with antithyroid drugs. All receptors come from a female donor with Graves disease.

This clonotype came up a few times. A much larger clone lies a single base off, so this may be a read error. This chain joins TRBV20-1 and TRBJ2-5; D is possibly TRBD2 (5 bases). The CDR3 is 12 residues long. Germline CDR1 is DFQATT and CDR2 is SNEGSKA (reference sequence). Trimming cost V 1 base and J 2 bases, with 5 bases left between them. DNA of the CDR3: TGCAGTGCTAGAGGGGAGCAAGAGACCCAGTACTTC. This gives the protein CSARGEQETQYF.

The rearrangement joins TRBV7-2 to TRBJ2-7; TRBD2 might be the D (6 bases). The CDR3 totals 12 residues. CDR1 SGHTA and CDR2 FQGNSA come from the germline V gene. V was clipped by 3 bases and J by 9 bases, with 12 bases between them. The CDR3 bases are TGTGCCAGCAGCTTGGAAGGAGCGGGGCAGTACTTC. It codes for CASSLEGAGQYF.

The chain is built from TRBV7-9 and TRBJ1-4; perhaps TRBD1 as D (6 bases). Germline V gene lookup returns CDR1 SEHNR and CDR2 FQNEAQ (reference sequence). This CDR3 comprises 13 residues. V was pared by 1 base and J by 10 bases, with 10 bases between. CDR3 DNA: TGTGCCAGCAGCTTAGGAGAGGGGGGAAAACTGTTTTTT. This translates into CASSLGEGGKLFF.

Many counts were recorded for this clonotype. The rearrangement uses TRBV6-2 or TRBV6-3 and TRBJ2-5; D may correspond to TRBD1 or TRBD2 (5 bases each). Trimming cost V 6 bases and J 0 bases, with 14 bases left between them. The CDR3 totals 15 residues. Germline-derived CDR1 and CDR2 are MNHEY and SVGEGT. This chain's CDR3 is CASSRVGVYQETQYF. DNA for the CDR3: TGTGCCAGCAGCCGGGTGGGGGTGTACCAAGAGACCCAGTACTTC.

In this sample, this clonotype turned up many times. The gene calls are TRBV30 and TRBJ1-4; tentatively, D is TRBD1 (6 bases). V gave up 5 bases and J gave up 7 bases, with 11 bases separating them. Per germline, CDR1 GTSNPN and CDR2 SVGIG (reference sequence). CDR3 length: 12 residues. This chain's CDR3 is CAWETGSEKLFF. CDR3 nucleotide sequence: TGTGCCTGGGAGACAGGTAGTGAAAAACTGTTTTTT.

This clonotype was picked up many times. The chain couples TRBV28 to TRBJ1-2; D unresolved. Germline CDR1 reads MDHEN; CDR2 reads SYDVKM. With 2 bases removed from V and 4 bases from J, the gap between germline ends came to 14 bases. CDR3 length: 15 amino acids. CDR3 in amino acids: CASSLGRETTYGYTF. CDR3 DNA sequence: TGTGCCAGCAGTTTAGGGCGGGAGACGACCTATGGCTACACCTTC.

The table lists this clonotype with a count of one. CDR3 protein: CASNLREATSTDTQYF. CDR3 DNA sequence: TGTGCCAGCAACTTACGGGAAGCGACTAGCACAGATACGCAGTATTTT. V usage is TRBV5-5 and J usage is TRBJ2-3; D may be TRBD2 (5 bases). This CDR3 has 16 residues. Per the germline V gene, CDR1 is SGHKS and CDR2 is YYEKEE (reference sequence). Trimming took 6 bases from V and 0 from J, leaving 17 bases between them.

As concerns this clonotype: The junction does not match germline at one end; this may be a read error. V and J are TRBV6-4 and TRBJ2-1, with D maybe TRBD1 (5 bases). Germline V gene lookup returns CDR1 MRHNA and CDR2 SNTAGT. CDR3 length: 15 residues. CDR3 coding DNA: TGTGCCGGCAGTGATACCGACAGCTCCTACAATGAGCAGTTCTTC. Amino acid sequence: CAGSDTDSSYNEQFF.

On this clonotype: A much larger clonotype is one base distant, so this may be a read error. The gene calls are TRBV20-1 and TRBJ1-1; no clear D. CDR1 is DFQATT, CDR2 SNEGSKA, per germline (reference sequence). This CDR3 contains 14 residues. V dropped 5 bases and J dropped 6 bases, with 19 bases sitting between them. CDR3 region: CSAGLRVVAPEAFF. CDR3 DNA sequence: TGCAGTGCTGGTTTACGAGTAGTCGCCCCTGAAGCTTTCTTT.

This clonotype was counted ten times or more. J is TRBJ1-6 and V is TRBV7-8, with 10 bases that match TRBD1. The trim removed 2 bases at V and 9 bases at J, leaving 4 bases unmatched. This CDR3 has 15 residues. The germline CDR1 and CDR2 sequences are SGHVS and FQNEAQ. CDR3 protein: CASSLSGTGVSPLHF. DNA for the CDR3: TGTGCCAGCAGCTTATCTGGGACAGGGGTTTCACCCCTCCACTTT.

A remark on this clonotype: This may come from a read error, since a much larger clone is one base off. The chain is built from TRBV27 and TRBJ2-7, with D hard to call. This CDR3 has 13 amino acids. The germline V gene encodes CDR1 MNHEY and CDR2 SMNVEV (reference sequence). CDR3 sequence: CASSFSEYYERYF. The CDR3 DNA is TGTGCCAGCAGTTTCAGCGAGTACTACGAGCGGTACTTC.

The CDR3: CASSPRPGLQPQHF. In DNA, the CDR3 is TGCGCCAGCAGCCCCAGGCCGGGGTTACAGCCCCAGCATTTT. The J gene is TRBJ1-5, the V gene TRBV5-1; D gene uncertain. Germline-derived CDR1 and CDR2 are SGHRS and YFSETQ. The ends were cut back, 4 bases at V and 7 bases at J, with 15 bases in the middle. The CDR3 totals 14 residues. Based on the CDR3 plus reference TRBV5-1 and TRBJ1-5, the full variable domain is KAGVTQTPRYLIKTRGQQVTLSCSPISGHRSVSWYQQTPGQGLQFLFEYFSETQRNKGNFPGRFSGRQFSNSRSEMNVSTLELGDSALYLCASSPRPGLQPQHFGDGTRLSIL.